These 29 T cell receptor beta chains originate from one sample sequenced in a study of blood T cell repertoires in COVID-19. The method was immunoSEQ multiplex PCR; TCRdb's version includes in-frame clones alone and lacks a portion of them. The sample has about 180,000 clones, 80% to 85% seen once. Material for sequencing was peripheral blood. These receptors all stem from a woman in her 40s with COVID-19, enrolled during active disease.

This rearrangement joins TRBV18 to TRBJ1-6; 9 nucleotides match TRBD1. V lost 3 bases, J lost 4 bases, and 4 bases stayed unmatched. The CDR3 runs to 16 residues. Germline V gene sequence: CDR1 KGHSH, CDR2 LQKENI. In DNA, the CDR3 is TGTGCCAGCTCACCGCAGACAGGGGGTTATAATTCACCCCTCCACTTT. Its translation is CASSPQTGGYNSPLHF.

The CDR3 sequence: CASSAQGKLNQNTEAFF. The DNA of the CDR3 is TGTGCCAGCAGCGCCCAGGGGAAATTAAACCAGAACACTGAAGCTTTCTTT. The chain uses TRBV9 and TRBJ1-1, with D maybe TRBD1 (6 bases). The CDR3 is 17 amino acids. Germline values: CDR1 SGDLS, CDR2 YYNGEE. V lost 3 bases and J 1 base, leaving 19 bases between the germline ends.

The V call is TRBV19, the J call TRBJ2-5; no definite D call. Per the germline V gene, CDR1 is LNHDA and CDR2 is SQIVND (reference sequence). The germline V and J ends were trimmed by 6 bases and 5 bases, with 13 bases remaining between them. The CDR3 extends over 13 amino acids. The DNA for the CDR3 is TGTGCCAGTAGCCCTATACTATGGGAGACCCAGTACTTC. Translating it yields CASSPILWETQYF.

CDR3 sequence: CASRGGGAYSNQPQHF. CDR3 DNA: TGTGCCAGCAGGGGTGGGGGGGCCTATAGCAATCAGCCCCAGCATTTT. The chain links TRBV25-1 to TRBJ1-5; TRBD1 might be the D (6 bases). The CDR3 runs 16 residues. Trimming cost V 6 bases and J 0 bases, with 15 bases left between them. Per the germline V gene, CDR1 is MGHDK and CDR2 is SYGVNS.

The rearrangement uses TRBV27 and TRBJ2-7; D uncertain. The CDR3 covers 13 residues. The germline V and J ends were trimmed by 0 bases and 2 bases, with 5 bases remaining between them. Germline V gene sequence: CDR1 MNHEY, CDR2 SMNVEV (reference sequence). This CDR3 reads CASSLSSPYEQYF. DNA of the CDR3: TGTGCCAGCAGTTTATCAAGCCCCTACGAGCAGTACTTC.

The chain couples TRBV27 to TRBJ1-5; TRBD1 aligns across 10 bases. This CDR3 has 15 residues. Germline V gives CDR1 MNHEY, CDR2 SMNVEV (reference sequence). The V gene end was trimmed by 4 bases and the J gene end by 4 bases; junction bases not matched to a gene: 4. CDR3 sequence reads: CASSSRDRGNQPQHF. CDR3 in DNA: TGTGCCAGCAGTTCCCGGGACAGGGGTAATCAGCCCCAGCATTTT.

The CDR3 nucleotides are TGTGCCAGCAGTCTTAACTATCCTGAAGAGACCCAGTACTTC. This codes for CASSLNYPEETQYF. The rearrangement links TRBV6-5 to TRBJ2-5; D unresolved. Deletions cut 5 bases from V and 3 bases from J, with 13 bases between. Germline V gene lookup returns CDR1 MNHEY and CDR2 SVGAGI. The length of the CDR3 is 14 residues.

This clone was detected only a few times. The chain recombines TRBV7-3 with TRBJ2-2; TRBD2 might be the D (5 bases). Trimming pared 6 bases from V and 7 bases from J, leaving 18 bases between. Germline assignment: CDR1 SGHTA and CDR2 FQGTGA. The CDR3 covers 15 residues. The CDR3 is CASRPPGSENGELFF. As DNA, the CDR3 is TGTGCCAGCAGGCCCCCGGGTAGCGAAAACGGGGAGCTGTTTTTT.

This clone was detected only a few times. This chain links TRBV29-1 with TRBJ1-1, with 7 bases identical to TRBD1. J lost 7 bases, V lost 6 bases, and 5 bases had no gene match. Germline values: CDR1 SQVTM, CDR2 ANQGSEA. The CDR3 loop spans 11 amino acids. CDR3 sequence: CSVLRGIEAFF. CDR3 DNA: TGCAGCGTCCTCAGGGGGATTGAAGCTTTCTTT.

The chain is built from TRBV6-2 or TRBV6-3 and TRBJ1-6, with 12 bases aligning to TRBD1. There are 18 residues in the CDR3. The germline gives CDR1 MNHEY, CDR2 SVGEGT. V dropped 2 bases and J dropped 9; count of bases not matched to a gene: 11. The CDR3 nucleotides read TGTGCCAGCAGTTACCCCCGCGGGACAGGGGGCTTGCGTTCACCCCTCCACTTT. Its translation is CASSYPRGTGGLRSPLHF.

The chain couples TRBV27 to TRBJ2-2; D might be TRBD1 (6 bases). Germline-derived CDR1 and CDR2 are MNHEY and SMNVEV (reference sequence). V lost 7 bases, J lost 3 bases, and 6 bases lay in between. This CDR3 has 12 residues. The DNA of the CDR3 is TGTGCCAGCAAGGGGGACACCGGGGAGCTGTTTTTT. It yields the protein CASKGDTGELFF.

Only a few counts were recorded for this clone. The rearrangement uses TRBV11-2 and TRBJ2-1, with TRBD2 matching 8 bases. The V segment lost 5 bases and the J segment 0 bases; nucleotides outside the gene matches: 3. The germline gives CDR1 SGHAT, CDR2 FQNNGV. CDR3 length equals 15 residues. DNA for the CDR3: TGTGCCAGCAGCACGGGACTAGTCTCCTACAATGAGCAGTTCTTC. It translates to CASSTGLVSYNEQFF. The complete variable domain, with remaining parts taken from reference TRBV11-2 and TRBJ2-1, reads EAGVAQSPRYKIIEKRQSVAFWCNPISGHATLYWYQQILGQGPKLLIQFQNNGVVDDSQLPKDRFSAERLKGVDSTLKIQPAKLEDSAVYLCASSTGLVSYNEQFFGPGTRLTVL.

The chain is built from TRBV9 and TRBJ1-6, with D maybe TRBD1 (6 bases). CDR1 SGDLS and CDR2 YYNGEE come from the germline V gene. This CDR3 contains 14 residues. Trimming took off 4 bases at V and 8 bases at J, with 13 bases between the two ends. CDR3 DNA sequence: TGTGCCAGCAGCCTACAGGGTTTTGATTCACCCCTCCACTTT. This translates into CASSLQGFDSPLHF.

The chain carries TRBV27 and TRBJ1-2, with D perhaps matching TRBD1 (5 bases). This CDR3 has 14 amino acids. CDR1 is MNHEY, CDR2 SMNVEV, per germline (reference sequence). Trimming left V 5 bases short and J 4 bases short, with 14 bases between. DNA for the CDR3: TGTGCCAGCAGTCCCCGCCAGGGTGGCTATGGCTACACCTTC. This translates into CASSPRQGGYGYTF.

The chain combines TRBV2 with TRBJ2-5; tentative D call: TRBD2 (5 bases). The CDR3 consists of 15 residues. Per the germline V gene, CDR1 is SNHLY and CDR2 is FYNNEI. V dropped 4 bases and J dropped 1 base, with 13 bases sitting between them. This CDR3 is CASSVVLAGQETQYF. DNA of the CDR3: TGTGCCAGCAGTGTTGTCCTAGCCGGCCAAGAGACCCAGTACTTC.

This sequence joins TRBV20-1 and TRBJ1-5; 10 bases map to TRBD1. CDR3 length: 16 residues. Per germline, CDR1 DFQATT and CDR2 SNEGSKA (reference sequence). The ends lost 3 bases at V and 3 bases at J; junction bases unmatched: 8. The CDR3 loop reads CSASFFGTGVNQPQHF. As DNA, the CDR3 is TGCAGTGCTAGTTTCTTCGGGACAGGGGTCAATCAGCCCCAGCATTTT.

V gene TRBV6-5 combines with J gene TRBJ2-7; 7 bases are a match to TRBD2. V lost 6 bases to trimming and J lost 0 bases; unmatched junction nucleotides: 8. Germline assignment: CDR1 MNHEY and CDR2 SVGAGI. This CDR3 is 15 amino acids long. This chain's CDR3 is CASSVRGGSSYEQYF. In nucleotides, the CDR3 is TGTGCCAGCAGCGTCCGGGGCGGGAGCTCCTACGAGCAGTACTTC.

The V and J genes are TRBV7-2 and TRBJ2-2, with D possibly TRBD1 on 6 matching bases. The CDR3 spans 14 residues. The ends were cut back, 5 bases at V and 5 bases at J, with 12 bases in the middle. Germline lookup yields CDR1 SGHTA and CDR2 FQGNSA. The CDR3 is CASSPTGFTGELFF. In DNA form, the CDR3 reads TGTGCCAGCAGCCCCACAGGGTTTACCGGGGAGCTGTTTTTT.

V and J are TRBV11-2 and TRBJ2-5, with 8 bases lining up with TRBD1. There are 14 residues in the CDR3. J gave up 4 bases and V 4 bases, and 5 bases lay outside the gene matches. Germline CDR1 reads SGHAT; CDR2 reads FQNNGV. In DNA, the CDR3 is TGTGCCAGCAGCTCCTCCAGGGGGCGAGAGACCCAGTACTTC. Its translation is CASSSSRGRETQYF.

There are a few counts of this clone. The chain combines TRBV19 with TRBJ1-1; TRBD1 matches 7 bases. The CDR3 spans 14 residues. Looked up from germline, CDR1 is LNHDA and CDR2 is SQIVND (reference sequence). Losses at the gene ends were 2 bases for V and 0 bases for J; bases not matched to a gene: 0. The CDR3: CASSITGVNTEAFF. CDR3 DNA sequence: TGTGCCAGTAGTATAACAGGGGTGAACACTGAAGCTTTCTTT.

This clone has just one count. The genes are TRBV18 and TRBJ1-4; D unclear. The germline V gene encodes CDR1 KGHSH and CDR2 LQKENI. The V and J ends lost 3 bases and 4 bases respectively, with 6 bases between them. The CDR3 runs 13 residues. This CDR3 is CASSPGVNEKLFF. The CDR3 nucleotides are TGTGCCAGCTCACCCGGAGTTAATGAAAAACTGTTTTTT.

This chain uses TRBV11-2 with TRBJ2-7, with D perhaps TRBD1 (6 bases). This CDR3 is 14 amino acids long. From germline, CDR1 is SGHAT and CDR2 FQNNGV. Trimming pared 7 bases from V and 7 bases from J, leaving 20 bases between. Here the CDR3 DNA reads TGTGCCAGCATCCAGGACCTGGGGGCAGGGGAGCAGTACTTC. As protein: CASIQDLGAGEQYF. The full variable domain, its missing parts supplied by reference TRBV11-2 and TRBJ2-7, is EAGVAQSPRYKIIEKRQSVAFWCNPISGHATLYWYQQILGQGPKLLIQFQNNGVVDDSQLPKDRFSAERLKGVDSTLKIQPAKLEDSAVYLCASIQDLGAGEQYFGPGTRLTVT.

For this clone: Distinct nucleotide sequences in the sample also encode this CDR3. V is TRBV5-1 and J is TRBJ2-7; a possible D gene is TRBD1 (6 bases). CDR1 and CDR2 (germline): SGHRS, YFSETQ. Trimming took off 4 bases at V and 4 bases at J, with 9 bases between the two ends. This CDR3 has 12 residues. CDR3 nucleotides: TGCGCCAGCAGCCCACAGGGTTACGAGCAGTACTTC. Amino acids: CASSPQGYEQYF.

V gene TRBV5-1 combines with J gene TRBJ1-1, with TRBD1 matching 8 bases. The CDR3 loop spans 14 amino acids. Unmatched junction bases numbered 1, after V lost 2 bases and J lost 1 base. In germline, CDR1 is SGHRS, CDR2 YFSETQ. The CDR3 sequence is CASSFGQGNTEAFF. DNA of the CDR3: TGCGCCAGCAGCTTTGGACAGGGGAACACTGAAGCTTTCTTT.

The chain couples TRBV5-1 to TRBJ1-4; 11 positions match TRBD1. The V gene end was trimmed by 4 bases and the J gene end by 8 bases; junction bases not matched to a gene: 13. Per the germline V gene, CDR1 is SGHRS and CDR2 is YFSETQ. The length of the CDR3 is 17 residues. In nucleotides, the CDR3 is TGCGCCAGCAGCGGAGGACAGGGGGCCGATTTAGGGGAAAAACTGTTTTTT. This translates into CASSGGQGADLGEKLFF.

The gene calls are TRBV28 and TRBJ2-5; D perhaps matches TRBD2 (6 bases). V was pared by 2 bases and J by 2 bases, with 21 bases between. This CDR3 spans 18 amino acids. Looked up from germline, CDR1 is MDHEN and CDR2 is SYDVKM. In DNA form, the CDR3 reads TGTGCCAGCAGTTTACCTCTCGGGGGAGCGGGCTGGCAAGAGACCCAGTACTTC. It codes for CASSLPLGGAGWQETQYF. Drawing the rest from reference TRBV28 and TRBJ2-5, the complete variable domain is DVKVTQSSRYLVKRTGEKVFLECVQDMDHENMFWYRQDPGLGLRLIYFSYDVKMKEKGDIPEGYSVSREKKERFSLILESASTNQTSMYLCASSLPLGGAGWQETQYFGPGTRLLVL.

The rearrangement joins TRBV12-3 or TRBV12-4 to TRBJ1-1; 10 bases agree with TRBD1. The CDR3 has 13 amino acids. V lost 6 bases and J lost 10; bases outside the gene matches: 8. The CDR3 DNA follows: TGTGCCAGCAGGCACAGACAGGGGGCAGCAGCTTTCTTT. It encodes CASRHRQGAAAFF.

The CDR3 reads CASSPDRRSYEQYF. The CDR3 DNA sequence: TGTGCCAGCAGTCCGGACAGGCGCTCCTACGAGCAGTACTTC. The chain uses TRBV27 and TRBJ2-7, with 7 bases fitting TRBD1. Germline assignment: CDR1 MNHEY and CDR2 SMNVEV (reference sequence). This CDR3 is 14 amino acids long. The V and J ends lost 5 bases and 0 bases, in that order; junction bases with no gene match: 4.

The genes are TRBV7-9 and TRBJ1-5; D may be TRBD1 (6 bases). V was shortened by 1 base and J by 3 bases, with 13 bases between the two germline ends. Germline CDR1 is SEHNR and CDR2 is FQNEAQ (reference sequence). CDR3 size: 16 residues. The CDR3 protein is CASSLEARGANQPQHF. DNA for the CDR3: TGTGCCAGCAGCTTAGAGGCCCGGGGGGCCAATCAGCCCCAGCATTTT.